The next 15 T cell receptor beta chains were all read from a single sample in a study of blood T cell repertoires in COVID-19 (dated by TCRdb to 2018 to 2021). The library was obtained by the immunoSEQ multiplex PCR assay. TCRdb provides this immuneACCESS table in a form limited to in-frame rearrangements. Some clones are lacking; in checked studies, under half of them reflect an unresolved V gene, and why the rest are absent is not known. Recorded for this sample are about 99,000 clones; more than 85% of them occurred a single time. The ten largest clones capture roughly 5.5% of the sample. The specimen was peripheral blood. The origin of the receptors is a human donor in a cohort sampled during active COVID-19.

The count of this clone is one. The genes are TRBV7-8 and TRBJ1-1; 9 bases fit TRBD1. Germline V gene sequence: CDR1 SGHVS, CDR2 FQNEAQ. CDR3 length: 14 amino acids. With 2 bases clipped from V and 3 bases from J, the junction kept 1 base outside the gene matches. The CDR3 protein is CASSLRDRDTEAFF. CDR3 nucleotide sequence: TGTGCCAGCAGCTTACGGGACAGGGACACTGAAGCTTTCTTT.

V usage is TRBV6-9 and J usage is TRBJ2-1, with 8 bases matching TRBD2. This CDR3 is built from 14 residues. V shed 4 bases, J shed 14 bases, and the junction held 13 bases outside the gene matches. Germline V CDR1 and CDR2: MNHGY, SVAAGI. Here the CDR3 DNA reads TGTGCCAGCAGTTTGCCGGGGGGGCACGAGTCTGAGTTCTTC. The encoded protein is CASSLPGGHESEFF.

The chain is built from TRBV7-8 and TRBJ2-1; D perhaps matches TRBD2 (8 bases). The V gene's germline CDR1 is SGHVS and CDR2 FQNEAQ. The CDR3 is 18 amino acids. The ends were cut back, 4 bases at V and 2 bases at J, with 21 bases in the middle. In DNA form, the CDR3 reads TGTGCCAGCAGCTCCACCGGGGGGGGACAGACTGCCTACAATGAGCAGTTCTTC. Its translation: CASSSTGGGQTAYNEQFF.

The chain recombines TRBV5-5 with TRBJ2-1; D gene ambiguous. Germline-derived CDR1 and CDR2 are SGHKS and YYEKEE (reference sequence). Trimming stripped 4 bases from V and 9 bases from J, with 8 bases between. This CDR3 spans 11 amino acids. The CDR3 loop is CASSELTEQFF. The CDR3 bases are TGTGCCAGCAGCGAGCTAACTGAGCAGTTCTTC.

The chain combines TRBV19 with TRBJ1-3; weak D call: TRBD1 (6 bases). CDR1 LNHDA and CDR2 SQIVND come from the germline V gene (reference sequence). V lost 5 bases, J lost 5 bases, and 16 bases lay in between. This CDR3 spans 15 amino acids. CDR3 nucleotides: TGTGCCAGTAGTGAGGACAGTCAGCCTCGAAACACCATATATTTT. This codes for CASSEDSQPRNTIYF.

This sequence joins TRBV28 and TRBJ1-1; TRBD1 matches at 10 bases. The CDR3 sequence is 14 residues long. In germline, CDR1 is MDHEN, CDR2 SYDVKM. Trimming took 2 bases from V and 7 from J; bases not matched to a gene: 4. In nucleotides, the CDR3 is TGTGCCAGCAGTTTAGGGACAGGGGATCGTGAAGCTTTCTTT. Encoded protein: CASSLGTGDREAFF.

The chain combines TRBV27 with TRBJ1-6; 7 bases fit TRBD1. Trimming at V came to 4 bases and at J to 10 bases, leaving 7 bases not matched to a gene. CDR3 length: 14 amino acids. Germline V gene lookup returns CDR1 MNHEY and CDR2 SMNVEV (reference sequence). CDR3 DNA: TGTGCCAGCAGTTCCGGGACAGAAGGATCACCCCTCCACTTT. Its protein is CASSSGTEGSPLHF.

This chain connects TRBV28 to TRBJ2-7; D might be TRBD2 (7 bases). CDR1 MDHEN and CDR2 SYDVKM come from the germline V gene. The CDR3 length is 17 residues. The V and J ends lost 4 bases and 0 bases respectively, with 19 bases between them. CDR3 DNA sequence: TGTGCCAGCAGTTCGGTCGTCCTAGCGGACAGCTCCTACGAGCAGTACTTC. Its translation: CASSSVVLADSSYEQYF.

In DNA, the CDR3 is TGTGCCAGCAGCTTTACTAGCTCCTACAATGAGCAGTTCTTC. Translating gives CASSFTSSYNEQFF. The genes are TRBV5-6 and TRBJ2-1; weak D call: TRBD2 (5 bases). The CDR3 has 14 residues. Trimming took off 2 bases at V and 0 bases at J, with 6 bases between the two ends. Germline V CDR1 and CDR2: SGHDT, YYEEEE. Using reference TRBV5-6 and TRBJ2-1 for the parts outside the CDR3, the full variable domain is DAGVTQSPTHLIKTRGQQVTLRCSPKSGHDTVSWYQQALGQGPQFIFQYYEEEERQRGNFPDRFSGHQFPNYSSELNVNALLLGDSALYLCASSFTSSYNEQFFGPGTRLTVL.

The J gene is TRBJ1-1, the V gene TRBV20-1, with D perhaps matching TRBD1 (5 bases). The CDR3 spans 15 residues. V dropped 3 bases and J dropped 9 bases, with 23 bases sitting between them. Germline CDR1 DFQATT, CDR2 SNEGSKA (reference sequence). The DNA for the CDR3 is TGCAGTGCTAGTCGAGGAAGCAAGGGGCAGGCGAAAGCTTTCTTT. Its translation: CSASRGSKGQAKAFF.

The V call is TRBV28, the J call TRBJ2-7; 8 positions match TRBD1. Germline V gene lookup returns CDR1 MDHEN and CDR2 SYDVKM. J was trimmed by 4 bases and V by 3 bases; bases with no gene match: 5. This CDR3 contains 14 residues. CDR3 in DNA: TGTGCCAGCAGTTTTACAGGGGGTAGGTACGAGCAGTACTTC. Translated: CASSFTGGRYEQYF.

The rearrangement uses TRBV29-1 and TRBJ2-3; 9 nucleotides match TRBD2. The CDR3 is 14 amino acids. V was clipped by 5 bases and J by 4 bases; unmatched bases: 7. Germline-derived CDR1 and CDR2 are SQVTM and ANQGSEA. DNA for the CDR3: TGCAGCGTTTCGGCTAGCGGGAATGCAGATACGCAGTATTTT. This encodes CSVSASGNADTQYF.

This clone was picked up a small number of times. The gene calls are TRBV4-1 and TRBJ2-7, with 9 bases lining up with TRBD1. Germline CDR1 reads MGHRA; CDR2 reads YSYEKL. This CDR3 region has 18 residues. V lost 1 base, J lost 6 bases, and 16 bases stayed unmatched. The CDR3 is CASSQGGYVRDRVGEQYF. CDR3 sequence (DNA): TGCGCCAGCAGCCAAGGAGGTTACGTCCGGGACAGGGTAGGCGAGCAGTACTTC.

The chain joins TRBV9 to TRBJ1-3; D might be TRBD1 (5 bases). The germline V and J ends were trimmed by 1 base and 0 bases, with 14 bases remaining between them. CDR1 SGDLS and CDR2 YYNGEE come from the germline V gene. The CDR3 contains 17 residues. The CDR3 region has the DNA TGTGCCAGCAGCGTATTAATGTCCGGGGGCTCTGGAAACACCATATATTTT. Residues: CASSVLMSGGSGNTIYF.

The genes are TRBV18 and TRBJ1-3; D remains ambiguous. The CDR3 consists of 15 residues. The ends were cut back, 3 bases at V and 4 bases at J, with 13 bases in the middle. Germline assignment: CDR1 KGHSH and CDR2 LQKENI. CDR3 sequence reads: CASSPTSIPGNTIYF. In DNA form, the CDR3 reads TGTGCCAGCTCACCCACCAGTATTCCAGGAAACACCATATATTTT.